Listed below are T cell receptor beta chains from one sample, sequenced in a study of blood T cell repertoires in COVID-19. Clones were sequenced by immunoSEQ multiplex PCR, and TCRdb holds only the in-frame ones, with some missing. The data contain roughly 120,000 clones, almost 90% of them singletons. The sequenced sample consisted of peripheral blood. Receptor source: a woman aged 45-65 years with active or convalescent COVID-19. The CDR3 runs from the conserved cysteine through the conserved F or W. D genes are given only for firm matches.

>TRBV10-3|TRBD2
CAISPSGRRSGEQFF
>TRBV28|TRBD1
CASTTGGAWHEQYF
>TRBV21-1|NA
CASRLAGQAVDF
>TRBV9|TRBD2
CASSVAGGSAQETQYF
>TRBV23-1|NA
CASSRLRGWAFF
>TRBV14|NA
CASSQDIAPPQYF
>TRBV6-5|NA
CASSYGGRVYEQYF
>TRBV7-5|NA
CARSLWIFRTRASASPLHF
>TRBV18|NA
CASSPPQPVRETQYF
>TRBV6-1|NA
CASSGLRAGSSYEQYF
>TRBV9|TRBD1
CASSVETGGSYGYTF
>TRBV5-1|TRBD2
CASSLSGSSYNEQFF
>TRBV7-3|TRBD1
CASSPTGERGELFF
>TRBV6-2/TRBV6-3|TRBD2
CASSYRGASGNNEQFF
>TRBV19|TRBD2
CASSGEPGLGNEQYF
>TRBV10-3|TRBD2
CAISEFRHRLAGEDTQYF
>TRBV6-2/TRBV6-3|TRBD2
CASSYSLAGGLHSSDEQFF
>TRBV25-1|NA
CASRRGNEKLFF
>TRBV9|TRBD2
CASSVGGTSPNTGELFF
>TRBV27|NA
CASSLGGAPMNTEAFF
>TRBV27|NA
CASSLSAYMNTEAFF
>TRBV11-2|TRBD2
CASSGRTSGGNEQFF
>TRBV5-4|TRBD1
CASSLARGGTGVFNQPQHF
>TRBV24-1|NA
CATSDLRTNGYTF
>TRBV7-3|TRBD1
CASSPGGTGASYNEQFF
>TRBV3-1/TRBV3-2|NA
CASSGVTGEQYF
>TRBV2|TRBD2
CASSEESLAGGTYEQYF
>TRBV7-9|NA
CASSLGSYYGYTF
>TRBV28|NA
CASSPSLGGGLEEKLFF